The text below deals with one TCR beta chain. Compared with germline, one end of the junction differs, possibly owing to a read error. These data are taken from a study of blood T cells in healthy people across ages. The second PCR ran roughly 7 to 12 cycles with a sample-barcoded 5' primer and J-beta primers. TCRdb re-called the 5' RACE reads with MiXCR, one entry per CDR3 protein. The table records 1.5 million to 2 million distinct CDR3 sequences, around 48% of them present only once. Germline CDR1 and CDR2: SGHTA and FQGNSA. The CDR3 sequence is 12 residues long. Approximately 9.1 milliliters was the volume of peripheral blood drawn from each donor. The extraction recovered at least 5 micrograms of total RNA per sample.

The specimen sequenced was blood. This receptor was obtained from a woman between 35 and 50 years old in good health. The chain has TRBV7-2 and TRBJ2-3; D uncertain. The CDR3: CASSSFTDTQFF. The CDR3 DNA is TGTGCCAGCAGCTCTTTCACAGATACGCAGTTTTTT.